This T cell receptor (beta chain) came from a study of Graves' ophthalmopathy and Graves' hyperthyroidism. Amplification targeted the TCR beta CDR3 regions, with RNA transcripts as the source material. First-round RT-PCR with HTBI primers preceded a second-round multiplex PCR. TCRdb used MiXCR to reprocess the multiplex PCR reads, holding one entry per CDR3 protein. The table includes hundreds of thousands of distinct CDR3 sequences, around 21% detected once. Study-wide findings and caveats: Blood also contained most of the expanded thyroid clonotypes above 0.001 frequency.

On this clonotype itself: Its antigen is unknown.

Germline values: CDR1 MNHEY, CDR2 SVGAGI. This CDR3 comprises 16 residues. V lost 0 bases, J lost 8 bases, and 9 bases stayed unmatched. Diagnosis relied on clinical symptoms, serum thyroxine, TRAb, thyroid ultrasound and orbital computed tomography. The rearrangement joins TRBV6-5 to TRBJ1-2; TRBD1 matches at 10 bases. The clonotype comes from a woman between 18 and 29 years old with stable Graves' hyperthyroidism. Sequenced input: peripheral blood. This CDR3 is CASSYSRDRGSEGYTF. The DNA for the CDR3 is TGTGCCAGCAGTTACTCGCGGGACAGGGGTTCGGAGGGCTACACCTTC.